The 15 T cell receptor beta chains below all came from one sample that was sequenced in a study of CDR3 diversity in severe acne. In TCRdb, the PCR reads were re-called with MiXCR into one record per CDR3 protein. Found here are almost 85,000 distinct CDR3 sequences, 45% to 55% of them singletons; the top ten hold roughly an eighth. The sample consisted of blood. Receptor source: a male donor in good health, without acne.

This clonotype occurred many times. The J gene is TRBJ1-5, the V gene TRBV2, with 8 bases lining up with TRBD1. This CDR3 comprises 15 residues. CDR1 is SNHLY and CDR2 is FYNNEI in the germline V gene. V was clipped by 6 bases and J by 0 bases; unmatched bases: 4. CDR3 amino acids: CASRTQGASNQPQHF. Here the CDR3 DNA reads TGTGCCAGCAGGACTCAGGGGGCTAGCAATCAGCCCCAGCATTTT.

The V gene is TRBV5-1, the J gene TRBJ2-5, with D perhaps given as TRBD1 or TRBD2 (6 bases each). The CDR3 runs to 15 residues. Germline CDR1 reads SGHRS; CDR2 reads YFSETQ. The ends were cut back, 7 bases at V and 2 bases at J, with 18 bases in the middle. CDR3 in amino acids: CASRGLGHAQETQYF. In nucleotides, the CDR3 is TGCGCCAGCCGGGGGCTAGGACATGCACAAGAGACCCAGTACTTC.

V and J are TRBV7-3 and TRBJ2-7; a possible D gene is TRBD2 (5 bases). V lost 0 bases to trimming and J lost 5 bases, with 11 bases between them. CDR1 and CDR2 from the germline V gene are SGHTA and FQGTGA. The CDR3 consists of 14 residues. CDR3 DNA sequence: TGTGCCAGCAGCTTAACGGCGGGCGCCCACGAGCAGTACTTC. Translating gives CASSLTAGAHEQYF.

This clonotype was seen ten or more times. V and J are TRBV10-3 and TRBJ2-5; 9 bases are a match to TRBD2. V shed 5 bases, J shed 2 bases, and the junction held 6 bases outside the gene matches. Per the germline V gene, CDR1 is ENHRY and CDR2 is SYGVKD. This CDR3 contains 15 residues. Here the CDR3 reads CAISPTSGPQETQYF. The CDR3 nucleotides read TGTGCCATCAGTCCGACTAGCGGCCCACAAGAGACCCAGTACTTC.

This clonotype was counted many times. The chain has TRBV11-2 and TRBJ1-2; D is possibly TRBD1 (5 bases). In germline, CDR1 is SGHAT, CDR2 FQNNGV. V dropped 5 bases and J dropped 6 bases, with 10 bases sitting between them. CDR3 length: 12 amino acids. The CDR3 reads CASSPGLNGYTF. The CDR3 DNA is TGTGCCAGCAGCCCGGGACTTAATGGCTACACCTTC.

The rearrangement joins TRBV10-1 to TRBJ2-5; D is tentatively TRBD1 or TRBD2 (5 bases each). The CDR3 spans 16 residues. Trimming removed 2 bases at V and 4 bases at J, with 17 bases between. Germline V gene sequence: CDR1 WNHNN, CDR2 SYGVQD (reference sequence). The CDR3 DNA reads as TGCGCCAGCAGTGAGGGGACGACCGGGCTGGGAGAGACCCAGTACTTC. It codes for CASSEGTTGLGETQYF.

The table lists this clonotype with many counts. The chain has TRBV3-2 and TRBJ2-1; the DNA was not compared with TRBD2, the D call given in the table. TRBV3-2 is a known pseudogene. This CDR3 spans 19 amino acids. The CDR3: CASSQLGLAGGMIDNEQFF. In nucleotides, the CDR3 is TGTGCCAGCAGCCAACTCGGACTAGCGGGAGGCATGATCGATAATGAGCAGTTCTTC.

V gene TRBV12-3 or TRBV12-4 combines with J gene TRBJ1-4; tentatively, D is TRBD1 (5 bases). The CDR3 has 12 residues. As DNA, the CDR3 is TGTGCTAGTCGGGGCCTTAATGAAAAACTGTTTTTT. Translated, it gives CASRGLNEKLFF.

There are many counts of this clonotype. The gene calls are TRBV20-1 and TRBJ2-3; D possibly uses TRBD1 or TRBD2 (5 bases each). Germline V gene lookup returns CDR1 DFQATT and CDR2 SNEGSKA (reference sequence). CDR3 length: 17 residues. Trimming pared 5 bases from V and 3 bases from J, leaving 24 bases between. CDR3 loop: CSAPGAPRWGITDTQYF. The CDR3 DNA reads TGCAGTGCTCCCGGGGCCCCCAGGTGGGGCATTACAGATACGCAGTATTTT.

The chain is built from TRBV5-1 and TRBJ2-7; TRBD2 might be the D (6 bases). Germline CDR1 SGHRS, CDR2 YFSETQ. Trimming left V 0 bases short and J 1 base short, with 11 bases between. The CDR3 is made up of 15 amino acids. CDR3 residues: CASSLVGGRSYEQYF. The CDR3 coding sequence is TGCGCCAGCAGCTTGGTGGGGGGACGGTCCTACGAGCAGTACTTC.

J is TRBJ2-5 and V is TRBV5-1; possible D gene TRBD2, 6 bases. Germline CDR1 reads SGHRS; CDR2 reads YFSETQ. V was cut by 1 base and J by 1 base, with 11 bases left in between. The CDR3 is made up of 15 amino acids. Here the CDR3 DNA reads TGCGCCAGCAGCTTGTATGGGGGGTTCCAAGAGACCCAGTACTTC. Amino acids: CASSLYGGFQETQYF.

This clonotype was counted between two and nine times. The chain carries TRBV15 and TRBJ1-1; 10 nucleotides align to TRBD1. After removal of 3 bases from V and 13 bases from J, the junction contained 5 bases not matched to a gene. Germline lookup yields CDR1 LNHNV and CDR2 YYDKDF (reference sequence). This CDR3 has 12 residues. The CDR3 sequence is CATSRDRGAIFF. Here the CDR3 DNA reads TGTGCCACCAGCAGGGACAGGGGGGCAATTTTCTTT.

This clonotype was observed many times. The V gene is TRBV7-9, the J gene TRBJ2-5; D gene uncertain. V lost 1 base to trimming and J lost 6 bases, with 0 bases between them. This CDR3 has 10 amino acids. Germline V lookup: CDR1 SEHNR, CDR2 FQNEAQ (reference sequence). DNA for the CDR3: TGTGCCAGCAGCTTAGAGACCCAGTACTTC. Translating it yields CASSLETQYF.

The chain combines TRBV5-1 with TRBJ2-5, with 13 bases aligning to TRBD2. Germline CDR1 SGHRS, CDR2 YFSETQ. V was clipped by 3 bases and J by 5 bases; unmatched bases: 10. This CDR3 comprises 17 residues. The CDR3 DNA is TGCGCCAGCAGCTACGGGACTAGCGGGATACGGAAGGAGACCCAGTACTTC. Translating gives CASSYGTSGIRKETQYF. Full variable domain (missing parts from reference TRBV5-1 and TRBJ2-5): KAGVTQTPRYLIKTRGQQVTLSCSPISGHRSVSWYQQTPGQGLQFLFEYFSETQRNKGNFPGRFSGRQFSNSRSEMNVSTLELGDSALYLCASSYGTSGIRKETQYFGPGTRLLVL.

This clonotype came up many times. The chain combines TRBV6-5 with TRBJ1-2, with D possibly TRBD1 on 6 matching bases. CDR1 is MNHEY, CDR2 SVGAGI, per germline. V was trimmed by 5 bases and J by 4 bases, leaving 20 bases between them. This CDR3 comprises 16 residues. CDR3 residues: CASSPWDIGNFYGYTF. CDR3 nucleotides: TGTGCCAGCAGTCCTTGGGACATCGGAAATTTCTATGGCTACACCTTC.